This TCR beta chain was identified in a study of somatic mutations in cytotoxic T cells in rheumatoid arthritis. The protocol was immunoSEQ multiplex PCR, while the TCRdb copy is restricted to in-frame clones and leaves out a portion. The repertoire holds about 14,000 clones, under 80% seen once, with around 15% in the top ten. Flow cytometry served to check the purity of CD4+ and CD8+ cells, which were isolated by positive magnetic bead selection. Between the trimmed V and J ends, which lost 1 base and 7 bases, there was a span of 13 bases. Per the germline V gene, CDR1 is SGHAT and CDR2 is FQNNGV. This CDR3 is built from 14 residues.

Specimen: CD8+ T cells sorted from blood. The chain joins TRBV11-2 to TRBJ2-5; the D gene is possibly TRBD1 (5 bases). This TCR derives from an adult with rheumatoid arthritis. The CDR3 DNA reads TGTGCCAGCAGCTTAGTAGACAGAACTTGGACCCAGTACTTC. It translates to CASSLVDRTWTQYF.